The clone carrying this TCR beta chain is classed as medium-sized by frequency. Its target is unknown. The record originates from a study of cytomegalovirus exposure and HLA in healthy donors. At the level of the study: The study's early data release held approximately 91 million unique TCRs from HLA-typed donors.

Primers for the PCR totalled 60 Vbeta and 13 Jbeta. Only in-frame clones appear in the TCRdb table, and some are missing; sequencing was by immunoSEQ multiplex PCR. Seen in this sample are some 26,000 clones; the ten most common clones hold approximately 18%. Study outcomes and limitations: According to an earlier analysis, most TCR beta V segments yielded productive rearrangements about 90% or about 30% of the time. In a later analysis, TCR beta V- and J-gene trimming showed a link to a missense DCLRE1C variant. CMV serostatus was the sole immune exposure data available.

CDR3 length: 15 amino acids. Germline CDR1 reads SGHVS; CDR2 reads FNYEAQ. V was clipped by 1 base and J by 1 base, with 10 bases between them. J is TRBJ2-5 and V is TRBV7-6; D unclear. The sequenced sample consisted of PBMCs. The TCR originated in a male donor in good health and CMV-seropositive. CDR3 in amino acids: CASSLEAAIQETQYF. For the CDR3, the DNA is TGTGCCAGCAGCTTAGAGGCGGCCATCCAAGAGACCCAGTACTTC.